This T cell receptor (beta chain) was found in a study of blood T cell repertoires in COVID-19. Study details: Some COVID-19 samples were acute and others convalescent; all came from the United States, Italy and Spain. T cells, B-cell-depleted T cells, or PBMCs supplied cDNA or gDNA.

This CDR3 spans 16 amino acids. Per the germline V gene, CDR1 is LGHNA and CDR2 is YNFKEQ. V was cut by 1 base and J by 7 bases, with 17 bases left in between. Study processing details: Estimated nucleated cell counts came from reference gene primer amplification. Repertoires were generated with immunoSEQ multiplex PCR, while TCRdb's copy carries only in-frame clones and drops some. Clone size and the V and J calls come from that table; the DNA yielded D and trimming. The sample yields 200,000 or so clones, almost 85% seen once. Sequenced sample: peripheral blood. The chain combines TRBV4-2 with TRBJ2-1, with TRBD2 as a possible D gene (6 bases). The receptor comes from a human donor with acute or convalescent COVID-19. The donor label of this sample is uncertain. Written as DNA, the CDR3 is TGTGCCAGCAGCCAAGTGGGTAGCGGATTTAATAATGAGCAGTTCTTC. Its translation: CASSQVGSGFNNEQFF.